Below, 29 T cell receptor beta chains from the same sample are listed, as sequenced in a study of glioma-infiltrating T cells after dendritic cell vaccination. Sample time point: after dendritic cell vaccination, including at tumor progression/relapse. Repertoires were generated with immunoSEQ multiplex PCR, while TCRdb's copy carries only in-frame clones and drops some. Of tens of thousands of clones in the sample, about nine tenths are singletons; the top ten hold approximately 2.4%. The material was blood, obtained after dendritic cell vaccination. The origin of the receptors is a human donor with glioblastoma.

The chain couples TRBV5-1 to TRBJ1-6, with a possible D match to TRBD1 (6 bases). The CDR3 length is 15 residues. The germline gives CDR1 SGHRS, CDR2 YFSETQ. The V end was cut by 2 bases, the J end by 7 bases, with 13 bases between. The CDR3 sequence is CASSFQGGENSPLHF. CDR3 DNA sequence: TGCGCCAGCAGCTTTCAAGGGGGAGAGAATTCACCCCTCCACTTT.

The chain recombines TRBV4-1 with TRBJ2-3; the match to TRBD2 covers 13 bases. The CDR3 is 16 amino acids. CDR1 is MGHRA, CDR2 YSYEKL, per germline. The V segment lost 4 bases and the J segment 2 bases; nucleotides outside the gene matches: 3. The CDR3 DNA follows: TGCGCCAGCAGCCCGGGACTAGCGGGGTTCACAGATACGCAGTATTTT. Its protein product is CASSPGLAGFTDTQYF.

The rearrangement links TRBV29-1 to TRBJ1-1; the match to TRBD1 covers 7 bases. CDR1 is SQVTM, CDR2 ANQGSEA, per germline. Trimming took 0 bases from V and 11 from J; bases not matched to a gene: 12. This CDR3 is built from 14 residues. The CDR3 sequence: CSVEDLHRGFGAFF. CDR3 DNA: TGCAGCGTTGAAGATCTGCACAGGGGATTTGGCGCTTTCTTT.

The J gene is TRBJ1-2, the V gene TRBV28; the D gene is possibly TRBD1 (5 bases). The CDR3 length is 15 residues. Germline V CDR1 and CDR2: MDHEN, SYDVKM. Trimming stripped 5 bases from V and 5 bases from J, with 18 bases between. Here the CDR3 reads CASSPYSGGGYGYTF. The CDR3, as DNA: TGTGCCAGCAGTCCGTATTCTGGGGGGGGATATGGCTACACCTTC.

This clone was found once. V and J are TRBV14 and TRBJ1-2; D unclear. Germline values: CDR1 SGHDN, CDR2 FVKESK. V lost 4 bases and J 8 bases, leaving 17 bases between the germline ends. This CDR3 comprises 14 residues. CDR3 sequence reads: CASSLGGAPEGYTF. CDR3 coding DNA: TGTGCCAGCAGCCTAGGAGGAGCCCCTGAGGGCTACACCTTC.

CDR3 coding DNA: TGTGCCAGCAGTTACTCCAGGGGGAGGACTGAAGCTTTCTTT. Translation gives CASSYSRGRTEAFF. The J gene is TRBJ1-1, the V gene TRBV6-6; 7 nucleotides match TRBD1. J lost 5 bases, V lost 0 bases, and 3 bases had no gene match. CDR3 size: 14 residues. From germline, CDR1 is MNHNY and CDR2 SVGAGI (reference sequence).

The rearrangement links TRBV11-2 to TRBJ1-3; D possibly corresponds to TRBD1 (5 bases). The length of the CDR3 is 17 residues. V was trimmed by 5 bases and J by 0 bases, leaving 17 bases between them. From germline, CDR1 is SGHAT and CDR2 FQNNGV. CDR3 DNA sequence: TGTGCCAGCAGCCAAACAGGCGTCTACCTCTCTGGAAACACCATATATTTT. It yields the protein CASSQTGVYLSGNTIYF.

The V gene is TRBV5-6, the J gene TRBJ2-1; maybe TRBD2 (6 bases). Trimming left V 4 bases short and J 4 bases short, with 18 bases between. In germline, CDR1 is SGHDT, CDR2 YYEEEE. CDR3 length: 16 residues. CDR3 loop: CASSLGPGRGYNEQFF. The CDR3 DNA reads TGTGCCAGCAGCCTGGGTCCGGGTCGGGGGTACAATGAGCAGTTCTTC.

The chain carries TRBV19 and TRBJ1-5; TRBD1 is a possible D gene (5 bases). Germline lookup yields CDR1 LNHDA and CDR2 SQIVND (reference sequence). V dropped 2 bases and J dropped 0 bases, with 20 bases sitting between them. The CDR3 covers 19 residues. CDR3 sequence (DNA): TGTGCCAGTAGTATAAGGACACGGAGATCAACTTATAGCAATCAGCCCCAGCATTTT. Translation: CASSIRTRRSTYSNQPQHF.

V is TRBV6-5 and J is TRBJ2-1; 14 nucleotides align to TRBD2. The CDR3 runs 14 residues. Germline CDR1 reads MNHEY; CDR2 reads SVGAGI. Trimming cost V 8 bases and J 6 bases; bases outside gene matches: 3. CDR3 region: CASRLAGGVNEQFF. DNA for the CDR3: TGTGCCAGCCGACTAGCGGGGGGGGTCAATGAGCAGTTCTTC.

V gene TRBV28 combines with J gene TRBJ2-3; D is unresolved. The CDR3 has 15 amino acids. V was cut by 4 bases and J by 2 bases, with 13 bases left in between. Per the germline V gene, CDR1 is MDHEN and CDR2 is SYDVKM. Here the CDR3 DNA reads TGTGCCAGCAGTTGGTCGTTGGCTCCCACAGATACGCAGTATTTT. This translates into CASSWSLAPTDTQYF.

The rearrangement links TRBV11-2 to TRBJ2-1; 8 bases agree with TRBD1. Looked up from germline, CDR1 is SGHAT and CDR2 is FQNNGV. This CDR3 spans 20 amino acids. Trimming at V came to 0 bases and at J to 6 bases, leaving 19 bases not matched to a gene. The chain's CDR3 is CASSLDGFGTGVPAANEQFF. The CDR3 coding sequence is TGTGCCAGCAGCTTAGATGGGTTTGGGACAGGCGTACCCGCTGCCAATGAGCAGTTCTTC.

J is TRBJ1-1 and V is TRBV5-1; possible D gene TRBD1, 6 bases. Germline V gives CDR1 SGHRS, CDR2 YFSETQ. CDR3 size: 15 residues. The ends were cut back, 0 bases at V and 2 bases at J, with 11 bases in the middle. The CDR3 nucleotides read TGCGCCAGCAGCTTGGGGCAGGGGCGTAACACTGAAGCTTTCTTT. Its translation is CASSLGQGRNTEAFF.

This clone occurred a few times. This chain uses TRBV19 with TRBJ1-4, with TRBD1 matching over 7 bases. Germline V gene sequence: CDR1 LNHDA, CDR2 SQIVND (reference sequence). This CDR3 is built from 14 residues. With 9 bases clipped from V and 8 bases from J, the junction kept 12 bases outside the gene matches. CDR3 nucleotide sequence: TGTGCCAGAATTGACAGGGCCAAGGGAGAAAAACTGTTTTTT. Translation gives CARIDRAKGEKLFF.

This clone was picked up one time. The V and J genes are TRBV9 and TRBJ2-1, with no clear D. The germline V and J ends were trimmed by 3 bases and 0 bases, with 10 bases remaining between them. Germline V gives CDR1 SGDLS, CDR2 YYNGEE. The length of the CDR3 is 15 residues. The CDR3 region is CASSASVGSYNEQFF. In DNA form, the CDR3 reads TGTGCCAGCAGCGCCAGCGTCGGCTCCTACAATGAGCAGTTCTTC.

This clone was detected only a few times. The chain joins TRBV5-6 to TRBJ2-1, with 8 bases matching TRBD1. Germline assignment: CDR1 SGHDT and CDR2 YYEEEE. CDR3 length: 17 amino acids. V was pared by 5 bases and J by 1 base, with 11 bases of the junction left unmatched. CDR3 coding DNA: TGTGCCAGCAGACTGACCGGGACAGGTCAATCCTACAATGAGCAGTTCTTC. Its protein is CASRLTGTGQSYNEQFF.

The J gene is TRBJ2-3, the V gene TRBV19; 14 bases line up with TRBD2. The CDR3 consists of 20 residues. CDR1 and CDR2 from the germline V gene are LNHDA and SQIVND (reference sequence). The V and J ends lost 2 bases and 1 base, in that order; junction bases with no gene match: 11. CDR3: CASSIPYFGTSGSGTDTQYF. CDR3 in DNA: TGTGCCAGTAGTATACCCTACTTCGGGACTAGCGGGAGCGGCACAGATACGCAGTATTTT.

The chain couples TRBV9 to TRBJ1-2; the match to TRBD1 covers 9 bases. This CDR3 spans 15 amino acids. In germline, CDR1 is SGDLS, CDR2 YYNGEE. After removal of 3 bases from V and 4 bases from J, the junction contained 7 bases not matched to a gene. The CDR3 is CASSAIQGAGYGYTF. The CDR3 region has the DNA TGTGCCAGCAGCGCTATACAGGGGGCAGGCTATGGCTACACCTTC.

The rearrangement joins TRBV19 to TRBJ2-5; D ambiguous. TRBJ2-7 matches the DNA end more closely, so the J call is doubtful. CDR1 and CDR2 from the germline V gene are LNHDA and SQIVND (reference sequence). The CDR3 loop spans 12 amino acids. The CDR3 nucleotides are TGTGCCAGTAGTTACGACACCTACGAGCAGTACTTC. Translation: CASSYDTYEQYF.

Only one count was recorded for this clone. The chain carries TRBV28 and TRBJ1-5; 7 nucleotides align to TRBD1. Germline CDR1 reads MDHEN; CDR2 reads SYDVKM. V lost 8 bases and J lost 5; bases outside the gene matches: 27. This CDR3 is 20 amino acids long. The CDR3 sequence is CASRLLNEPSTGRRYQPQHF. CDR3 bases: TGTGCCAGCCGCTTACTCAACGAGCCCTCGACAGGGAGAAGGTATCAGCCCCAGCATTTT.

This clone was seen more than once but under ten times. The chain uses TRBV18 and TRBJ1-1, with 7 bases aligning to TRBD1. J was trimmed by 9 bases and V by 0 bases; bases with no gene match: 4. This CDR3 is built from 13 residues. In germline, CDR1 is KGHSH, CDR2 LQKENI. The CDR3, as DNA: TGTGCCAGCTCACCACCTGGGACAGCTCAAGCTTTCTTT. Encoded protein: CASSPPGTAQAFF.

The V call is TRBV29-1, the J call TRBJ1-2; D remains ambiguous. This CDR3 spans 13 amino acids. The V gene lost 3 bases and the J gene lost 8 bases, with 16 bases spanning the gap. Germline V gene sequence: CDR1 SQVTM, CDR2 ANQGSEA. CDR3 sequence: CSVDHDLLRGYTF. The CDR3 DNA follows: TGCAGCGTTGACCATGACCTCTTGCGGGGCTACACCTTC.

The CDR3 spells CASSVVGGGQPQHF. The CDR3 DNA sequence: TGTGCCAGCAGTGTAGTCGGCGGGGGACAGCCCCAGCATTTT. J is TRBJ1-5 and V is TRBV2, with D possibly being TRBD1 (5 bases). With 4 bases removed from V and 7 bases from J, the gap between germline ends came to 14 bases. The CDR3 extends over 14 amino acids. Germline-derived CDR1 and CDR2 are SNHLY and FYNNEI.

The chain recombines TRBV19 with TRBJ1-2, with TRBD1 matching 8 bases. The CDR3 has 14 residues. V lost 2 bases, J lost 6 bases, and 5 bases stayed unmatched. CDR1 and CDR2 (germline): LNHDA, SQIVND (reference sequence). CDR3 region: CASSIFDRGHGYTF. The CDR3 bases are TGTGCCAGTAGTATATTCGACAGGGGCCATGGCTACACCTTC.

This sequence joins TRBV6-5 and TRBJ1-5, with D unresolved. The length of the CDR3 is 15 residues. V lost 5 bases and J 4 bases, leaving 15 bases between the germline ends. Per the germline V gene, CDR1 is MNHEY and CDR2 is SVGAGI. CDR3 coding DNA: TGTGCCAGCAGTAAGCACTCGGTCGGTAATCAGCCCCAGCATTTT. Residues: CASSKHSVGNQPQHF.

The J gene is TRBJ1-4, the V gene TRBV27; TRBD1 matches at 8 bases. The CDR3 sequence is 14 residues long. J gave up 8 bases and V 5 bases, and 7 bases lay outside the gene matches. Per the germline V gene, CDR1 is MNHEY and CDR2 is SMNVEV (reference sequence). CDR3 region: CASSRTGGREKLFF. The CDR3 nucleotides are TGTGCCAGCAGTCGAACAGGGGGAAGAGAAAAACTGTTTTTT.

The rearrangement uses TRBV28 and TRBJ1-3, with D unresolved. Germline V gene data show CDR1 as MDHEN and CDR2 as SYDVKM. This CDR3 has 13 amino acids. Trimming pared 6 bases from V and 0 bases from J, leaving 6 bases between. DNA for the CDR3: TGTGCCAGCAGCTCTTACTCTGGAAACACCATATATTTT. Translated: CASSSYSGNTIYF.

The V and J genes are TRBV5-4 and TRBJ2-1; 10 bases align to TRBD2. V was clipped by 3 bases and J by 4 bases; unmatched bases: 4. CDR3 length equals 15 residues. From germline, CDR1 is SGHNT and CDR2 YYREEE (reference sequence). The CDR3, as DNA: TGTGCCAGCAGCTCACGACTAGCGGGTTACAATGAGCAGTTCTTC. Translation gives CASSSRLAGYNEQFF.

V is TRBV27 and J is TRBJ1-1; D may be TRBD1 (5 bases). V was clipped by 2 bases and J by 4 bases, with 14 bases between them. There are 15 residues in the CDR3. Per germline, CDR1 MNHEY and CDR2 SMNVEV (reference sequence). The CDR3 coding sequence is TGTGCCAGCAGTTTAGCCCCCGGGGGTATCACTGAAGCTTTCTTT. Translated, it gives CASSLAPGGITEAFF.